The rows below give T cell receptor beta chains drawn from one sample of a study of beta chain features in type 1 diabetes. Profiled with immunoSEQ multiplex PCR; TCRdb holds only in-frame clones, not every one. The repertoire holds approximately 150,000 clones, with about 13% as singletons. Sequenced sample: central memory CD4+ T cells from blood. These receptors were collected from a man aged 18 to 30 with type 1 diabetes. Each CDR3 is given with its conserved first and last residue. Each record gives: CDR3 DNA, CDR3 protein, V gene, D gene, J gene, clone size. D genes are given only for firm matches. Expanded clones are given a class, and other clones once, few, many or no size at all.

CDR3 DNA: TGCGCCAGCAGCTTCGAGGGAATGAACACTGAAGCTTTCTTT
CDR3 protein: CASSFEGMNTEAFF
V gene: TRBV5-1
D gene: -
J gene: TRBJ1-1
clone size: many

CDR3 DNA: TGCAGTGCTAGGAGGTCTGACGAGCAGTACTTC
CDR3 protein: CSARRSDEQYF
V gene: TRBV20-1
D gene: -
J gene: TRBJ2-7
clone size: -

CDR3 DNA: TGCGCCAGCAGTCTGGACGGACTCTATGGCTACACCTTC
CDR3 protein: CASSLDGLYGYTF
V gene: TRBV23-1
D gene: -
J gene: TRBJ1-2
clone size: -

CDR3 DNA: TGTGCCAGCACTGGAACGGGCGTTACTACAGATACGCAGTATTTT
CDR3 protein: CASTGTGVTTDTQYF
V gene: TRBV9
D gene: -
J gene: TRBJ2-3
clone size: -

CDR3 DNA: TGTGCCAGCAGGATGCGCTCGAGGTCGGTGAACACCATATATTTT
CDR3 protein: CASRMRSRSVNTIYF
V gene: TRBV28
D gene: -
J gene: TRBJ1-3
clone size: few

CDR3 DNA: TGTGCTAGTGCCACGGGACTAGCGGGGGGCAAACTCCAAGAGACCCAGTACTTC
CDR3 protein: CASATGLAGGKLQETQYF
V gene: TRBV12-5
D gene: TRBD2
J gene: TRBJ2-5
clone size: -

CDR3 DNA: TGCGCCAGCAGCCGGCCGGGGTACTACGAGCAGTACTTC
CDR3 protein: CASSRPGYYEQYF
V gene: TRBV4-1
D gene: -
J gene: TRBJ2-7
clone size: -

CDR3 DNA: TGTGCCAGCAGGCCCCTTGTCGCCACAGATACGCAGTATTTT
CDR3 protein: CASRPLVATDTQYF
V gene: TRBV28
D gene: -
J gene: TRBJ2-3
clone size: few

CDR3 DNA: TGTGCCAGCAGTGAGGAAGGGGAAGGCACAGATACGCAGTATTTT
CDR3 protein: CASSEEGEGTDTQYF
V gene: TRBV6-4
D gene: -
J gene: TRBJ2-3
clone size: -

CDR3 DNA: TGTGCCAGCAGTTATGAAATGAACACTGAAGCTTTCTTT
CDR3 protein: CASSYEMNTEAFF
V gene: TRBV11-1
D gene: -
J gene: TRBJ1-1
clone size: few

CDR3 DNA: TGTGCCAGCAGCTTAGAGATCTATGGCTACACCTTC
CDR3 protein: CASSLEIYGYTF
V gene: TRBV7-2
D gene: -
J gene: TRBJ1-2
clone size: once

CDR3 DNA: TGTGCCAGCAGTTCAACTTTCGGGACAAAGAACATGAACACTGAAGCTTTCTTT
CDR3 protein: CASSSTFGTKNMNTEAFF
V gene: TRBV25-1
D gene: -
J gene: TRBJ1-1
clone size: few

CDR3 DNA: TGTGCCAGCAGCTTACAACTGGGGCGCCCCCAAGAGACCCAGTACTTC
CDR3 protein: CASSLQLGRPQETQYF
V gene: TRBV13
D gene: -
J gene: TRBJ2-5
clone size: few

CDR3 DNA: TGCGCCAGCAGCTTGGACACCGGGACTAACCAAGAGACCCAGTACTTC
CDR3 protein: CASSLDTGTNQETQYF
V gene: TRBV5-1
D gene: TRBD2
J gene: TRBJ2-5
clone size: -

CDR3 DNA: TGTGCCAGCAGCAAACCCCGGAAGGGTTTTCACCAAGAGACCCAGTACTTC
CDR3 protein: CASSKPRKGFHQETQYF
V gene: TRBV21-1
D gene: -
J gene: TRBJ2-5
clone size: few

CDR3 DNA: TGTGCCACCCAACTAGCGGGGAGCTCCTACAATGAGCAGTTCTTC
CDR3 protein: CATQLAGSSYNEQFF
V gene: TRBV11-1
D gene: TRBD2
J gene: TRBJ2-1
clone size: -

CDR3 DNA: TGTGCCAGCTCACCGACAAATCTGGACACTGAAGCTTTCTTT
CDR3 protein: CASSPTNLDTEAFF
V gene: TRBV18
D gene: -
J gene: TRBJ1-1
clone size: few

CDR3 DNA: TGCGCCAGCAGCTGGACAGGTTACCAGGTCTCCTACGAGCAGTACTTC
CDR3 protein: CASSWTGYQVSYEQYF
V gene: TRBV5-1
D gene: TRBD1
J gene: TRBJ2-7
clone size: -

CDR3 DNA: TGTGCCAGCAGTGAAGGGTTAGGCGGATTTGAAGCTTTCTTT
CDR3 protein: CASSEGLGGFEAFF
V gene: TRBV25-1
D gene: -
J gene: TRBJ1-1
clone size: few

CDR3 DNA: TGCAGCGGTACAGGGGTTCCTGGCACTGAAGCTTTCTTT
CDR3 protein: CSGTGVPGTEAFF
V gene: TRBV29-1
D gene: TRBD1
J gene: TRBJ1-1
clone size: -

CDR3 DNA: TGCAGCGTTGATTGGAGAGGGGAGACCCAGTACTTC
CDR3 protein: CSVDWRGETQYF
V gene: TRBV29-1
D gene: -
J gene: TRBJ2-5
clone size: -

CDR3 DNA: TGTGCCAGCTCAAGGGACAGGGGGCATGGTGAGACCCAGTACTTC
CDR3 protein: CASSRDRGHGETQYF
V gene: TRBV18
D gene: TRBD1
J gene: TRBJ2-5
clone size: few

CDR3 DNA: TGTGCCAGCAGTGAGGTACCCGGAGGCTACACCTTC
CDR3 protein: CASSEVPGGYTF
V gene: TRBV2
D gene: -
J gene: TRBJ1-2
clone size: -

CDR3 DNA: TGTGCCAGCTCAGGGGGCCCGAGCAATCAGCCCCAGCATTTT
CDR3 protein: CASSGGPSNQPQHF
V gene: TRBV19
D gene: TRBD1
J gene: TRBJ1-5
clone size: -